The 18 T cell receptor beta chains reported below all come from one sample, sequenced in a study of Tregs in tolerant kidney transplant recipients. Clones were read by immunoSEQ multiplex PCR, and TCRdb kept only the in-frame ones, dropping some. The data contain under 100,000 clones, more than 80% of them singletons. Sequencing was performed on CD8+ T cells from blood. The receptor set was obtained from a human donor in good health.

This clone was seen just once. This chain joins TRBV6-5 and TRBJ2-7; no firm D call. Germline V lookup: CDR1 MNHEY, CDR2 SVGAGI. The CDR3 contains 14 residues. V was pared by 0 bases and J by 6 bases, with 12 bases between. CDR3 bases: TGTGCCAGCAGTTACTCGAGTCGGGCGGTCGAGCAGTACTTC. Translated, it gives CASSYSSRAVEQYF.

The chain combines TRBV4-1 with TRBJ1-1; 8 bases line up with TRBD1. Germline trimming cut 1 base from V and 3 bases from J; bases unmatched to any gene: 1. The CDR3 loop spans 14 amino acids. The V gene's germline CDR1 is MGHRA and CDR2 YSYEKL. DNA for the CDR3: TGCGCCAGCAGCCAAGCAGGGGGCGACACTGAAGCTTTCTTT. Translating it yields CASSQAGGDTEAFF.

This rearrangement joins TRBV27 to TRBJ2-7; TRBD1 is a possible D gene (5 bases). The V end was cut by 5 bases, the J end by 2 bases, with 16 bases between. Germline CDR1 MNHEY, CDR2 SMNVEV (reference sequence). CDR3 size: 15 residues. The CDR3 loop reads CASSTSPDSTYEQYF. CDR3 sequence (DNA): TGTGCCAGCAGTACCTCACCCGACAGTACCTACGAGCAGTACTTC.

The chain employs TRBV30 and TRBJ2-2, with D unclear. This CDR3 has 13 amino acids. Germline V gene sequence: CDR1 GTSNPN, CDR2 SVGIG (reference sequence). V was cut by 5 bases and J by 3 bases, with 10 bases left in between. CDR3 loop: CAWLTGYTGELFF. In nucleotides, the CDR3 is TGTGCCTGGTTGACTGGATACACCGGGGAGCTGTTTTTT.

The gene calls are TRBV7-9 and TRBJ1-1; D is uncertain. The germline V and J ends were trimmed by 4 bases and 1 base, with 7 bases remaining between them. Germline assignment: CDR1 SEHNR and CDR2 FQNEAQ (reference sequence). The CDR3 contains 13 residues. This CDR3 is CASSSPGNTEAFF. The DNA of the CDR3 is TGTGCCAGCAGCTCCCCAGGGAACACTGAAGCTTTCTTT. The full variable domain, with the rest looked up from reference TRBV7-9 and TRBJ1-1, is DTGVSQNPRHKITKRGQNVTFRCDPISEHNRLYWYRQTLGQGPEFLTYFQNEAQLEKSRLLSDRFSAERPKGSFSTLEIQRTEQGDSAMYLCASSSPGNTEAFFGQGTRLTVV.

As DNA, the CDR3 is TGTGCCAGCAGTGAACGAACAGGGACGGGGAGTCAGCCCCAGCATTTT. It specifies CASSERTGTGSQPQHF. The chain joins TRBV6-1 to TRBJ1-5; maybe TRBD1 (6 bases). The CDR3 spans 16 residues. V was pared by 2 bases and J by 6 bases, with 17 bases between. Germline V CDR1 and CDR2: MNHNS, SASEGT.

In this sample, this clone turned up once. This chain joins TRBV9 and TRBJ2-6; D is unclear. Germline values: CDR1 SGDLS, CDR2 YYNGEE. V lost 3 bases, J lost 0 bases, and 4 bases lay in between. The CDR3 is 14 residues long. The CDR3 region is CASSEDSGANVLTF. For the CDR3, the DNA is TGTGCCAGCAGCGAGGACTCTGGGGCCAACGTCCTGACTTTC.

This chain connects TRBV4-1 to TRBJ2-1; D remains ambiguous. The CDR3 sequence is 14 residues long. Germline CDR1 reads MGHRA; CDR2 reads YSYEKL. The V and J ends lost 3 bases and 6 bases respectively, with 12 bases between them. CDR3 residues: CASSQIGRPNEQFF. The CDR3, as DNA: TGCGCCAGCAGCCAGATAGGACGTCCCAATGAGCAGTTCTTC.

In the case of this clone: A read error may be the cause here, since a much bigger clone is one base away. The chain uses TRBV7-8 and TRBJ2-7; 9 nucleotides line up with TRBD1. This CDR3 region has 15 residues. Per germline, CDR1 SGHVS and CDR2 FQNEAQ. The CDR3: CASSQVGTGPYEQYF. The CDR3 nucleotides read TGCGCCAGCAGCCAAGTCGGGACAGGGCCCTACGAGCAGTACTTC. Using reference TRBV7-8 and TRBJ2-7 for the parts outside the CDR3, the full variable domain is GAGVSQSPRYKVAKRGQDVALRCDPISGHVSLFWYQQALGQGPEFLTYFQNEAQLDKSGLPSDRFFAERPEGSVSTLKIQRTQQEDSAVYLCASSQVGTGPYEQYFGPGTRLTVT.

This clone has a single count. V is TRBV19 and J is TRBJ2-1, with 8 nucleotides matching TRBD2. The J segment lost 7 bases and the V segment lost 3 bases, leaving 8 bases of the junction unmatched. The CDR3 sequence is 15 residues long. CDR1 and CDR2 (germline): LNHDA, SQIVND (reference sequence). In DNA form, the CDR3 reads TGTGCCAGTAGTATCTCGGCTAGCGGGTTAAATGAGCAGTTCTTC. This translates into CASSISASGLNEQFF. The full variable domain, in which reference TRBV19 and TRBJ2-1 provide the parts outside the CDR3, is DGGITQSPKYLFRKEGQNVTLSCEQNLNHDAMYWYRQDPGQGLRLIYYSQIVNDFQKGDIAEGYSVSREKKESFPLTVTSAQKNPTAFYLCASSISASGLNEQFFGPGTRLTVL.

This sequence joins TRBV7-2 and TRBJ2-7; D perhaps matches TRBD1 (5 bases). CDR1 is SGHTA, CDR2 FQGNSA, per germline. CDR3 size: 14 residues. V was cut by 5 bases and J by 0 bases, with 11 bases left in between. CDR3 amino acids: CASSPPDTSYEQYF. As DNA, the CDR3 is TGTGCCAGCAGCCCGCCGGACACCTCCTACGAGCAGTACTTC.

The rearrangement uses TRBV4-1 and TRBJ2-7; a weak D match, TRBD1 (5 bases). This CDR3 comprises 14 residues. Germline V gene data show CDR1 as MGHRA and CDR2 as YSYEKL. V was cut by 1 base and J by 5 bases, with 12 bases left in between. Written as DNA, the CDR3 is TGCGCCAGCAGCCAAGGGCAGGGTCTCAACGAGCAGTACTTC. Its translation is CASSQGQGLNEQYF.

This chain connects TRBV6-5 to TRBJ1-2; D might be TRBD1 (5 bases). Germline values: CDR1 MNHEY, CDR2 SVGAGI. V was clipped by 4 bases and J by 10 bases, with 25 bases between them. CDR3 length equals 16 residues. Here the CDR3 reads CASSLISRGGYTVYTF. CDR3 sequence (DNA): TGTGCCAGCAGTTTGATTTCGAGGGGCGGGTACACCGTCTACACCTTC.

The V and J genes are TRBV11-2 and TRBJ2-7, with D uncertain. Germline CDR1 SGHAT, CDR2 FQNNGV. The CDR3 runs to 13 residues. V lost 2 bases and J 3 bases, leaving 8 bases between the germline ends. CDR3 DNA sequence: TGTGCCAGCAGCTTACAACAAAACTACGAGCAGTACTTC. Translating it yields CASSLQQNYEQYF.

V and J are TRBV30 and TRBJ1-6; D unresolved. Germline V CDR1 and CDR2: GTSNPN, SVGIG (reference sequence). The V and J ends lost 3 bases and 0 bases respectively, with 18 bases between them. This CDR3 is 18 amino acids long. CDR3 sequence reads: CAWSEQLGKSSYNSPLHF. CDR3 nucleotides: TGTGCCTGGAGCGAACAGTTGGGGAAAAGCTCCTATAATTCACCCCTCCACTTT. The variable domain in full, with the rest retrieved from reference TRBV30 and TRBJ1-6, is SQTIHQWPATLVQPVGSPLSLECTVEGTSNPNLYWYRQAAGRGLQLLFYSVGIGQISSEVPQNLSASRPQDRQFILSSKKLLLSDSGFYLCAWSEQLGKSSYNSPLHFGNGTRLTVT.

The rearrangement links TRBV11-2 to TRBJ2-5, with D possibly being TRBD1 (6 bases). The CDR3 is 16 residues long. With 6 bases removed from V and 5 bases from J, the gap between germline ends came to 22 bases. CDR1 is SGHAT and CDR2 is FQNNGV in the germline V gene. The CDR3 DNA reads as TGTGCCAGCAGAGGGGCAGGGGAACCGGTCGGGGAGACCCAGTACTTC. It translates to CASRGAGEPVGETQYF.

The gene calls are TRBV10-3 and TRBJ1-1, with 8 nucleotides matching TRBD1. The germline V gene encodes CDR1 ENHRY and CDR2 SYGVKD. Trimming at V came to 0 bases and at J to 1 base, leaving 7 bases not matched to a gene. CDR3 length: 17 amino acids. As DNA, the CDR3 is TGTGCCATCAGTGAGTCCAGGCAGGGGGCCGGGAACACTGAAGCTTTCTTT. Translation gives CAISESRQGAGNTEAFF.

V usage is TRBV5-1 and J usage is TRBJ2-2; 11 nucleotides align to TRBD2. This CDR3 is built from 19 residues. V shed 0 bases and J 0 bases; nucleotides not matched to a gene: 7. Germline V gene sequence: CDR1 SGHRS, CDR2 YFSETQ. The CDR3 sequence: CASSLASSGGPSNTGELFF. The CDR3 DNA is TGCGCCAGCAGCTTGGCGTCTAGCGGGGGGCCTTCGAACACCGGGGAGCTGTTTTTT.